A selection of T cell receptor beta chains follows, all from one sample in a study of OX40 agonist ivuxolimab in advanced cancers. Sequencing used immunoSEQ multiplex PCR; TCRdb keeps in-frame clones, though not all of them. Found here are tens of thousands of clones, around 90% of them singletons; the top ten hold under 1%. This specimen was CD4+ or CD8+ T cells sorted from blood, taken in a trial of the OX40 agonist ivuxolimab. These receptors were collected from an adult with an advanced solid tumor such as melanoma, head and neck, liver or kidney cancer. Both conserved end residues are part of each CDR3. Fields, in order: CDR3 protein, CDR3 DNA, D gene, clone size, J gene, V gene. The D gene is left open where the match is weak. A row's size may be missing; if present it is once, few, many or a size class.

CDR3 protein: CASSYGLAGGFNEQFF; CDR3 DNA: TGTGCCAGCAGTTACGGACTAGCGGGAGGGTTCAATGAGCAGTTCTTC; D gene: TRBD2; clone size: .; J gene: TRBJ2-1; V gene: TRBV6-6
CDR3 protein: CASSQDQTSGLVYEQYF; CDR3 DNA: TGCGCCAGCAGCCAAGATCAAACCTCAGGGTTGGTCTACGAGCAGTACTTC; D gene: .; clone size: .; J gene: TRBJ2-7; V gene: TRBV4-1
CDR3 protein: CASSRERGAWTGELFF; CDR3 DNA: TGTGCCAGTAGTAGGGAGAGGGGGGCATGGACCGGGGAGCTGTTTTTT; D gene: .; clone size: few; J gene: TRBJ2-2; V gene: TRBV19
CDR3 protein: CASSQGQGTYEQYF; CDR3 DNA: TGTGCCAGCAGTCAAGGACAGGGGACCTACGAGCAGTACTTC; D gene: TRBD1; clone size: .; J gene: TRBJ2-7; V gene: TRBV27
CDR3 protein: CASARTPLHEQFF; CDR3 DNA: TGCGCCAGCGCCAGGACCCCCCTACATGAGCAGTTCTTC; D gene: .; clone size: .; J gene: TRBJ2-1; V gene: TRBV5-1
CDR3 protein: CASSSGLAGGEVGSYNEQFF; CDR3 DNA: TGTGCCAGCAGCTCCGGACTAGCGGGAGGGGAAGTTGGCTCCTACAATGAGCAGTTCTTC; D gene: TRBD2; clone size: .; J gene: TRBJ2-1; V gene: TRBV5-5
CDR3 protein: CASSQERQGLYEQYF; CDR3 DNA: TGCGCCAGCAGCCAAGAAAGACAGGGGCTGTACGAGCAGTACTTC; D gene: TRBD1; clone size: .; J gene: TRBJ2-7; V gene: TRBV4-3
CDR3 protein: CASSVDNGGSLYF; CDR3 DNA: TGCGCCAGCAGCGTTGACAATGGGGGCAGCTTATATTTT; D gene: .; clone size: .; J gene: TRBJ2-3; V gene: TRBV5-1
CDR3 protein: CASSLDKGDRGRQYGYTF; CDR3 DNA: TGTGCCAGCAGCTTAGATAAGGGGGACAGGGGGCGGCAATATGGCTACACCTTC; D gene: TRBD1; clone size: .; J gene: TRBJ1-2; V gene: TRBV11-2
CDR3 protein: CASSQELGGRRNEKLFF; CDR3 DNA: TGCGCCAGCAGCCAAGAATTAGGCGGACGACGTAATGAAAAACTGTTTTTT; D gene: .; clone size: .; J gene: TRBJ1-4; V gene: TRBV4-3
CDR3 protein: CAWSLGRDGPQHF; CDR3 DNA: TGTGCCTGGAGCCTAGGGCGGGATGGGCCCCAGCATTTT; D gene: .; clone size: .; J gene: TRBJ1-5; V gene: TRBV30
CDR3 protein: CASSAQGGEEAFF; CDR3 DNA: TGTGCCAGCAGCGCCCAGGGAGGAGAAGAAGCTTTCTTT; D gene: .; clone size: .; J gene: TRBJ1-1; V gene: TRBV9
CDR3 protein: CATSRDPGRDQQFF; CDR3 DNA: TGTGCCACCAGCAGAGATCCCGGGAGGGACCAGCAGTTCTTC; D gene: TRBD2; clone size: .; J gene: TRBJ2-1; V gene: TRBV15
CDR3 protein: CASSVGGQGVDTQYF; CDR3 DNA: TGTGCCAGCAGCGTAGGGGGACAGGGGGTAGATACGCAGTATTTT; D gene: TRBD1; clone size: .; J gene: TRBJ2-3; V gene: TRBV9